Listed here are 6 T cell receptor beta chains from one sample, sequenced in a study of CD8 T cells in Susac syndrome. RNA totalling about 0.45 to 1 ug underwent reverse transcription with random hexamers. TCRdb re-analysed the immunoSEQ multiplex PCR reads in MiXCR, keeping a single row per CDR3 protein. This repertoire shows roughly 120,000 distinct CDR3 sequences, about 92% found once; its top ten account for roughly 0.3%. Specimen: CD8+ T cells from PBMCs. The receptors originated from a human donor with multiple sclerosis.

The rearrangement joins TRBV6-1 to TRBJ1-2, with 7 positions matching TRBD1. Germline trimming cut 4 bases from V and 3 bases from J; bases unmatched to any gene: 8. CDR3 length equals 15 residues. Germline CDR1 is MNHNS and CDR2 is SASEGT. In nucleotides, the CDR3 is TGTGCCAGCAGTGGAGACAGGGAATTAGACTATGGCTACACCTTC. This encodes CASSGDRELDYGYTF.

CDR3 in DNA: TGTGCCAGCAGCGACGGTAGGGGGCGAAACTATGGCTACACCTTC. It yields the protein CASSDGRGRNYGYTF. This rearrangement joins TRBV9 to TRBJ1-2; 7 bases are shared with TRBD1. The V gene's germline CDR1 is SGDLS and CDR2 YYNGEE. The CDR3 is 15 residues long. The J segment lost 2 bases and the V segment lost 3 bases, leaving 7 bases of the junction unmatched.

This chain links TRBV20-1 with TRBJ2-7, with D perhaps assigned TRBD1 or TRBD2 (6 bases each). From germline, CDR1 is DFQATT and CDR2 SNEGSKA (reference sequence). The CDR3 extends over 13 amino acids. V was shortened by 3 bases and J by 3 bases, with 12 bases between the two germline ends. Written as DNA, the CDR3 is TGCAGTGCTAGCCCCCGGGGGCGCTACGAGCAGTACGTC. Its translation is CSASPRGRYEQYV.

The chain uses TRBV7-8 and TRBJ2-1; D may be TRBD1 (6 bases). The CDR3 runs to 15 residues. Per germline, CDR1 SGHVS and CDR2 FQNEAQ. V was clipped by 4 bases and J by 8 bases, with 18 bases between them. This CDR3 reads CASSSDRAVGDEQFF. CDR3 bases: TGTGCCAGCAGCTCGGACAGAGCCGTTGGCGATGAGCAGTTCTTC.

This clonotype was counted once. CDR3 sequence (DNA): TGTGCCAGCAGTCCACAGACAGGGCTGAACACTGAAGCTTTCTTT. Translating gives CASSPQTGLNTEAFF. V gene TRBV12-3 or TRBV12-4 combines with J gene TRBJ1-1, with 7 nucleotides matching TRBD1. Trimming cost V 5 bases and J 0 bases; bases outside gene matches: 6. This CDR3 has 15 amino acids.

The chain uses TRBV11-3 and TRBJ2-5; TRBD1 matches 8 bases. Germline V lookup: CDR1 SGHNT, CDR2 YENEEA. V was pared by 1 base and J by 11 bases, with 12 bases of the junction left unmatched. This CDR3 is 15 amino acids long. CDR3 in amino acids: CASSLAGTGRILQYF. In DNA, the CDR3 is TGTGCCAGCAGCTTAGCGGGGACAGGACGTATACTTCAGTACTTC.